This T cell receptor (beta chain) was sequenced during a study of siplizumab effects on memory and regulatory T cells. Germline CDR1 and CDR2: SGHNT and YENEEA. V was clipped by 6 bases and J by 7 bases; unmatched bases: 7. The CDR3 consists of 13 residues. The assay was immunoSEQ multiplex PCR, and TCRdb's table has in-frame clones only and misses some. The sample shows nearly 95,000 clones, about 93% of them seen only once. This TCR derives from a human donor in good health. The material sequenced was non-Treg CD4+ T cells sorted from blood. V gene TRBV11-3 combines with J gene TRBJ2-5; TRBD2 aligns across 8 bases. The CDR3 region has the DNA TGTGCCAGCAGTTATAGCGGGACCGGGACCCAGTACTTC. This encodes CASSYSGTGTQYF.